Listed below are T cell receptor beta chains from one sample, sequenced in a study of CD8+ T cells in alopecia areata. Assay: immunoSEQ multiplex PCR; the TCRdb copy retains only in-frame clones and omits some. The table includes over 150,000 clones, about 60% detected once. The sequencing here drew on CD4+ T cells sorted from blood, taken at week 4, from a patient treated with tofacitinib. These receptors came from a human donor with alopecia areata. The CDR3 runs from the conserved cysteine through the conserved F or W. The D gene is left open where the match is weak. Clone size appears in some rows only: once, few, many, or a class for an expanded clone.

d_call: -
clone_size: few
v_call: TRBV4-3
j_call: TRBJ2-3
cdr3_aa: CASSQVVPNTDTQYF
cdr3_nt: TGCGCCAGCAGCCAAGTTGTTCCTAACACAGATACGCAGTATTTT

d_call: -
clone_size: -
v_call: TRBV6-5
j_call: TRBJ1-3
cdr3_aa: CASSYTRDGNTIYF
cdr3_nt: TGTGCCAGCAGTTACACCAGGGACGGAAACACCATATATTTT

d_call: -
clone_size: -
v_call: TRBV6-5
j_call: TRBJ1-1
cdr3_aa: CASRLIRNTEAFF
cdr3_nt: TGTGCCAGCCGTCTGATCCGGAACACTGAAGCTTTCTTT

d_call: -
clone_size: -
v_call: TRBV11-2
j_call: TRBJ2-2
cdr3_aa: CASSPPPAPGELFF
cdr3_nt: TGTGCCAGCAGCCCACCCCCAGCGCCCGGGGAGCTGTTTTTT

d_call: -
clone_size: -
v_call: TRBV29-1
j_call: TRBJ1-2
cdr3_aa: CSVELRVRYGYTF
cdr3_nt: TGCAGCGTTGAGCTACGGGTACGGTATGGCTACACCTTC

d_call: TRBD1
clone_size: -
v_call: TRBV30
j_call: TRBJ1-4
cdr3_aa: CAWRTTGAGEKLFF
cdr3_nt: TGTGCCTGGAGAACAACAGGGGCAGGGGAAAAACTGTTTTTT

d_call: -
clone_size: few
v_call: TRBV10-3
j_call: TRBJ1-4
cdr3_aa: CAISEWKILEGNEKLFF
cdr3_nt: TGTGCCATCAGTGAGTGGAAGATACTGGAAGGGAATGAAAAACTGTTTTTT

d_call: -
clone_size: -
v_call: TRBV30
j_call: TRBJ1-4
cdr3_aa: CAWSPGSSTNEKLFF
cdr3_nt: TGTGCCTGGAGTCCGGGGAGTTCAACTAATGAAAAACTGTTTTTT

d_call: -
clone_size: -
v_call: TRBV25-1
j_call: TRBJ1-6
cdr3_aa: CASSESVITGNSPLHF
cdr3_nt: TGTGCCAGCAGTGAATCGGTTATAACAGGGAATTCACCCCTCCACTTT

d_call: -
clone_size: few
v_call: TRBV6-1
j_call: TRBJ1-2
cdr3_aa: CASSEESSYGYTF
cdr3_nt: TGTGCCAGCAGTGAAGAATCCAGTTATGGCTACACCTTC

d_call: -
clone_size: -
v_call: TRBV19
j_call: TRBJ1-5
cdr3_aa: CASSWENQPQHF
cdr3_nt: TGTGCCAGCAGCTGGGAAAATCAGCCCCAGCATTTT

d_call: -
clone_size: -
v_call: TRBV4-2
j_call: TRBJ2-7
cdr3_aa: CASSQAEGAYYEQYF
cdr3_nt: TGTGCCAGCAGCCAGGCGGAGGGAGCGTACTACGAGCAGTACTTC

d_call: -
clone_size: -
v_call: TRBV27
j_call: TRBJ1-2
cdr3_aa: CASRLNYGYTF
cdr3_nt: TGTGCCAGCAGACTTAACTATGGCTACACCTTC

d_call: -
clone_size: once
v_call: TRBV29-1
j_call: TRBJ2-5
cdr3_aa: CSGQSLRETQYF
cdr3_nt: TGCAGCGGACAGTCCCTCCGAGAGACCCAGTACTTC

d_call: -
clone_size: few
v_call: TRBV11-1
j_call: TRBJ2-2
cdr3_aa: CASSIDRLTGELFF
cdr3_nt: TGTGCCAGCAGTATTGACAGACTCACCGGGGAGCTGTTTTTT

d_call: -
clone_size: -
v_call: TRBV15
j_call: TRBJ2-7
cdr3_aa: CATSRDVGAAEQYF
cdr3_nt: TGTGCCACCAGCAGAGATGTTGGGGCAGCCGAGCAGTACTTC

d_call: -
clone_size: -
v_call: TRBV7-2
j_call: TRBJ2-5
cdr3_aa: CALSRGRDGTQYF
cdr3_nt: TGTGCCCTAAGTCGGGGGCGAGACGGGACCCAGTACTTC

d_call: -
clone_size: -
v_call: TRBV30
j_call: TRBJ2-6
cdr3_aa: CAWKRWRGGTGANVLTF
cdr3_nt: TGTGCCTGGAAAAGGTGGAGGGGTGGGACTGGGGCCAACGTCCTGACTTTC

d_call: TRBD1
clone_size: -
v_call: TRBV4-3
j_call: TRBJ2-3
cdr3_aa: CASSPTGTGADTQYF
cdr3_nt: TGCGCCAGCAGCCCCACCGGGACAGGGGCAGATACGCAGTATTTT

d_call: -
clone_size: -
v_call: TRBV9
j_call: TRBJ1-6
cdr3_aa: CASSDTLVDSPLHF
cdr3_nt: TGTGCCAGCAGCGATACCCTGGTTGATTCACCCCTCCACTTT

d_call: -
clone_size: -
v_call: TRBV7-2
j_call: TRBJ2-3
cdr3_aa: CASSSRDSPWDTQYF
cdr3_nt: TGTGCCAGCAGCTCCCGGGACTCCCCCTGGGATACGCAGTATTTT

d_call: -
clone_size: -
v_call: TRBV18
j_call: TRBJ2-7
cdr3_aa: CASSPPGYSGEQYF
cdr3_nt: TGTGCCAGCTCACCACCCGGGTACAGTGGGGAGCAGTACTTC

d_call: -
clone_size: -
v_call: TRBV7-2
j_call: TRBJ2-5
cdr3_aa: CASSLSSRGEETQYF
cdr3_nt: TGTGCCAGCAGCTTATCCTCGCGTGGGGAAGAGACCCAGTACTTC

d_call: -
clone_size: -
v_call: TRBV30
j_call: TRBJ1-6
cdr3_aa: CAWGFYNSPLHF
cdr3_nt: TGTGCCTGGGGTTTCTACAATTCACCCCTCCACTTT

d_call: -
clone_size: -
v_call: TRBV5-1
j_call: TRBJ1-5
cdr3_aa: CASSLEQGNQPQHF
cdr3_nt: TGCGCCAGCAGCTTGGAACAGGGCAATCAGCCCCAGCATTTT

d_call: TRBD1
clone_size: few
v_call: TRBV29-1
j_call: TRBJ1-1
cdr3_aa: CSVFEPSDRVAFF
cdr3_nt: TGCAGCGTTTTTGAGCCTTCGGACAGGGTGGCTTTCTTT

d_call: TRBD1
clone_size: few
v_call: TRBV5-1
j_call: TRBJ2-5
cdr3_aa: CASSLNPRGQGGETQYF
cdr3_nt: TGCGCCAGCAGCTTGAACCCCCGGGGACAGGGTGGAGAGACCCAGTACTTC

d_call: -
clone_size: -
v_call: TRBV5-1
j_call: TRBJ2-7
cdr3_aa: CASSRQELYEQYF
cdr3_nt: TGCGCCAGCAGTCGGCAGGAACTCTACGAGCAGTACTTC